Following are 2 T cell receptor beta chains from one sample sequenced in a study of T cells in Graves' hyperthyroidism and ophthalmopathy. It was RNA transcripts that yielded the amplified TCR beta CDR3 regions. TCR CDR3 underwent first-round RT-PCR with the HTBI primer set. TCRdb used MiXCR to reprocess the multiplex PCR reads, holding one entry per CDR3 protein. Of 730,000 or so distinct CDR3 sequences in the sample, roughly a sixth are singletons; the top ten hold approximately 15%. Material for sequencing was blood. Receptors were obtained from a woman aged 50 to 60 with Graves' hyperthyroidism that later progressed to Graves' ophthalmopathy.

This clonotype has more than one count but fewer than ten. This chain uses TRBV6-1 with TRBJ2-3; D may match TRBD1 or TRBD2 (5 bases each). Trimming took 6 bases from V and 2 from J, leaving 24 bases between them. CDR3 length equals 18 residues. Germline loops: CDR1 MNHNS, CDR2 SASEGT. DNA for the CDR3: TGTGCCAGCAGCCCCGGGGCTAGAGTCTACAAGGACACAGATACGCAGTATTTT. It codes for CASSPGARVYKDTDTQYF.

This clonotype has ten or more counts. The chain recombines TRBV7-9 with TRBJ2-3; 13 bases are shared with TRBD2. The V gene's germline CDR1 is SEHNR and CDR2 FQNEAQ (reference sequence). The CDR3 loop spans 17 amino acids. The junction had 7 bases not matched to a gene; V was cut back by 6 bases and J by 1 base. CDR3 nucleotides: TGTGCCAGCAGACCCGGACTAGCGGGGGCTCGCACAGATACGCAGTATTTT. It encodes CASRPGLAGARTDTQYF.